The present T cell receptor beta chain was sequenced within a study of shared clonotypes between healthy human individuals. Study overall: Used for every donor were three CD4 naive, three CD4 memory, two CD8 naive and one CD8 memory plate. Study results and limitations: Several donors showed sharing of approximately 5% of naive CD4 clonotypes.

The CDR3 totals 14 residues. Germline values: CDR1 MNHEY, CDR2 SMNVEV (reference sequence). J was trimmed by 5 bases and V by 3 bases; bases with no gene match: 7. Deep-level running was used for the assay. The genomic DNA of each subset was split evenly across several immunoSEQ plates. The data were produced by immunoSEQ multiplex PCR, yet TCRdb's version contains in-frame clones alone and is incomplete. The profile shows about 2.1 million clones, roughly 95% of them singletons. Naive CD8 populations comprised CD45RO-negative cells positively selected for CCR7, excluding terminally differentiated effector memory CD45RA+ cells. Note on this clone: Antigen: not known.

The receptor comes from a man between 18 and 29 years old in good health. Some clones in this sample may be carry-over from other donors' samples. Source material: naive CD8+ T cells from PBMCs. This chain uses TRBV27 with TRBJ2-7; 7 bases are shared with TRBD2. CDR3: CASSFRLALHEQYF. The CDR3 region has the DNA TGTGCCAGCAGTTTCAGACTAGCCCTGCACGAGCAGTACTTC.